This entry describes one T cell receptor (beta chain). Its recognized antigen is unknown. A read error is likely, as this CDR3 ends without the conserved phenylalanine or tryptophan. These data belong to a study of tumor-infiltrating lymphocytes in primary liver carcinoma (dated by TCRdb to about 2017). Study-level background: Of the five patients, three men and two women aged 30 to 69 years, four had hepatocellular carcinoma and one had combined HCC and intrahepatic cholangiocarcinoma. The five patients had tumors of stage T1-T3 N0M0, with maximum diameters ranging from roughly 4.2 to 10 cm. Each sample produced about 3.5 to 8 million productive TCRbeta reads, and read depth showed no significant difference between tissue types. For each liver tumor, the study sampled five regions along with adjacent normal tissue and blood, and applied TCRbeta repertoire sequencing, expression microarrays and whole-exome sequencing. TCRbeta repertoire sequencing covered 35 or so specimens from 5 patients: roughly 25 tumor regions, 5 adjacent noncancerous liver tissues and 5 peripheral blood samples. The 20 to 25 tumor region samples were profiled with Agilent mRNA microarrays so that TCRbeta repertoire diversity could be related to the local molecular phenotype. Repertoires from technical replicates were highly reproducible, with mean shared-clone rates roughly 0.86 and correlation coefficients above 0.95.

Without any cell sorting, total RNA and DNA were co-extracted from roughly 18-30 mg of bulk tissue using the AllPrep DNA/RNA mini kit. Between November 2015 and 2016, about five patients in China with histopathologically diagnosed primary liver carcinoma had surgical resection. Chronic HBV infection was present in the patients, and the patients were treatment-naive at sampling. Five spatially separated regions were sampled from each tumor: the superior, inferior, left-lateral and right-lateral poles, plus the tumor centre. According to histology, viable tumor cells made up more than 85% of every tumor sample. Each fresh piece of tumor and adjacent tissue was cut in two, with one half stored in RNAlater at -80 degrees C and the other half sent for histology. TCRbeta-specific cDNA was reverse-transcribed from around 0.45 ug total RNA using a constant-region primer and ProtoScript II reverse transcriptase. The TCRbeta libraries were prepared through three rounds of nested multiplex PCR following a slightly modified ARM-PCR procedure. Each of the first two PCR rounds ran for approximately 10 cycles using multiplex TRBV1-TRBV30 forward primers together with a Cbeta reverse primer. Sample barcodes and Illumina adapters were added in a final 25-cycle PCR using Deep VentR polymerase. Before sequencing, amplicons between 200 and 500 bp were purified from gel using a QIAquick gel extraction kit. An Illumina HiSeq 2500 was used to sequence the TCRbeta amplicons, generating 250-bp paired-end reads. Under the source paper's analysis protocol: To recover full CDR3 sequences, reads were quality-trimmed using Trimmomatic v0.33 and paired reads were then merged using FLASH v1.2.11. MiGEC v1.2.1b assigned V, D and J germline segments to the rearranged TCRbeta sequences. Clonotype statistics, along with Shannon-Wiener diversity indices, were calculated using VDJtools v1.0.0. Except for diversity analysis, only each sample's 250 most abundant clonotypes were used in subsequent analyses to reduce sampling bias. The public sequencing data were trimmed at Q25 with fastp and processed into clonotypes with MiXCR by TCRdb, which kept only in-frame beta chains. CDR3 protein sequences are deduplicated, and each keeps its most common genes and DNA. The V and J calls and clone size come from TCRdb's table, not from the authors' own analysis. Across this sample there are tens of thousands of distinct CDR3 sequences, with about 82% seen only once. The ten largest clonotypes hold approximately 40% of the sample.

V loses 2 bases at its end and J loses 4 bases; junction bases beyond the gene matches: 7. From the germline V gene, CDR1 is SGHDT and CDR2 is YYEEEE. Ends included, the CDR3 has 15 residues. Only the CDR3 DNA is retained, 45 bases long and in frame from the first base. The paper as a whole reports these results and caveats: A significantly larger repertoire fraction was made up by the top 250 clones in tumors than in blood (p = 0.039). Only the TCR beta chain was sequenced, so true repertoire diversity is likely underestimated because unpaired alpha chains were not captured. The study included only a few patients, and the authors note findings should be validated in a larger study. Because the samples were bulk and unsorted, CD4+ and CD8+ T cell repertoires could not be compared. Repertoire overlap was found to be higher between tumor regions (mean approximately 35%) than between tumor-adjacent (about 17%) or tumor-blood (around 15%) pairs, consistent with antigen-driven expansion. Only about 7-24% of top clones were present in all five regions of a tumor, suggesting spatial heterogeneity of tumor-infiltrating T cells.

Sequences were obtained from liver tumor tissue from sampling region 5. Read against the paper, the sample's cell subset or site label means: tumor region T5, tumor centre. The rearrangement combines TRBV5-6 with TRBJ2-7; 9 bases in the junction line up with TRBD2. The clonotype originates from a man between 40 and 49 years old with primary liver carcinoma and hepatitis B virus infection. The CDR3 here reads CASSFMASGMYEQYY. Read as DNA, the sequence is TGTGCCAGCAGCTTCATGGCTAGCGGGATGTACGAGCAGTACTAT.